This TCR beta chain stems from a study of blood T cell repertoires in COVID-19. The wider study: Specimens from acute and convalescent COVID-19 originated in the United States, Italy and Spain. Sample material is recorded as cDNA or gDNA derived from T cells, B-cell-depleted T cells, or PBMCs.

The CDR3 length is 13 residues. The germline V and J ends were trimmed by 4 bases and 2 bases, with 11 bases remaining between them. The germline V gene has CDR1 SQVTM and CDR2 ANQGSEA. In the original analysis: Reference gene primer amplification yielded estimated nucleated cell counts. Data came from immunoSEQ multiplex PCR; TCRdb stores just in-frame clones and leaves some out. That table furnishes V, J and clone size, whereas the DNA furnished D and trimming. Among about 210,000 clones listed, roughly 90% were seen once. The chain uses TRBV29-1 and TRBJ1-2; D not resolved. Specimen: peripheral blood. This TCR derives from a man aged 18 to 30 with active or convalescent COVID-19. As DNA, the CDR3 is TGCAGCGTTGTCAACAGAGACAACTATGGCTACACCTTC. Protein product: CSVVNRDNYGYTF.